This T cell receptor (beta chain) was obtained from a study of beta chain features in type 1 diabetes. The V gene end was trimmed by 3 bases and the J gene end by 2 bases; junction bases not matched to a gene: 6. CDR1 is SQVTM, CDR2 ANQGSEA, per germline. The CDR3 has 15 residues. Every participating donor gave one draw, a heparinised blood sample averaging approximately 120 mL. Cell sorting via CD45RO/CCR7/CD25/CD127/CD95/CD27 was performed to obtain CD4+ naive, central memory, regulatory and stem cell-like memory cells. cDNA synthesis used the whole RNA isolate, giving expressed TCRB sequences. Sequenced by immunoSEQ multiplex PCR; TCRdb stores in-frame clones only, minus some. The sample consists of about 160,000 clones, about 8.5% of them appearing once. This clone was seen ten or more times. Its antigen is undetermined. Study results and limitations: Relative to healthy donors, patients appeared to have naive, central memory and Treg TCRB repertoires that were more similar.

This TCR came from a young man in good health. The chain couples TRBV29-1 to TRBJ2-7; 11 positions agree with TRBD2. Sequencing used central memory CD4+ T cells from blood. The CDR3, as DNA: TGCAGCGTTGAGGGGGGACTAGCGGACCCCTACGAGCAGTACTTC. Protein product: CSVEGGLADPYEQYF.